Sequencing of this T cell receptor (beta chain) was carried out in a study of blood T cells in healthy people across ages. It was with a sample-barcoded 5' primer and a J-beta primer mix that a second PCR of about 6 to 12 cycles was run. TCRdb re-derived calls from the 5' RACE reads in MiXCR, one entry per CDR3 protein. The profile covers 580,000 or so distinct CDR3 sequences, with 40% to 50% appearing a single time and 20% to 25% taken by the ten largest. The CDR3 is made up of 16 amino acids. Germline V CDR1 and CDR2: SGHVS, FQNEAQ. The V end was cut by 5 bases, the J end by 3 bases, with 19 bases between. Peripheral blood from each donor was collected in a volume of ten milliliters.

The clonotype originates from a man older than 75 in good health. Sample: blood. The chain recombines TRBV7-8 with TRBJ1-1; TRBD1 might be the D (5 bases). CDR3 residues: CASSPRRVFAHTEAFF. CDR3 bases: TGTGCCAGCAGCCCCCGCAGGGTGTTTGCGCACACTGAAGCTTTCTTT. Using reference TRBV7-8 and TRBJ1-1 for the parts outside the CDR3, the full variable domain is GAGVSQSPRYKVAKRGQDVALRCDPISGHVSLFWYQQALGQGPEFLTYFQNEAQLDKSGLPSDRFFAERPEGSVSTLKIQRTQQEDSAVYLCASSPRRVFAHTEAFFGQGTRLTVV.